This record concerns one T cell receptor (beta chain) sequence. This sample was included in a study of blood T cell repertoires in COVID-19. The data were produced by immunoSEQ multiplex PCR, yet TCRdb's version contains in-frame clones alone and is incomplete. This table holds 400,000 to 500,000 clones, 88% found once. The receptor's source is a woman aged 40-49 years who had recovered from COVID-19. Specimen: PBMCs or T cells enriched from blood (not recorded which).

The chain's CDR3 is CASSRLTGRETDTQYF. The CDR3 DNA sequence: TGTGCCAGCTCACGACTGACCGGGAGGGAAACAGATACGCAGTATTTT. This chain uses TRBV18 with TRBJ2-3; 8 positions match TRBD2. The CDR3 spans 16 residues. Germline lookup yields CDR1 KGHSH and CDR2 LQKENI. The J segment lost 3 bases and the V segment lost 4 bases, leaving 9 bases of the junction unmatched.